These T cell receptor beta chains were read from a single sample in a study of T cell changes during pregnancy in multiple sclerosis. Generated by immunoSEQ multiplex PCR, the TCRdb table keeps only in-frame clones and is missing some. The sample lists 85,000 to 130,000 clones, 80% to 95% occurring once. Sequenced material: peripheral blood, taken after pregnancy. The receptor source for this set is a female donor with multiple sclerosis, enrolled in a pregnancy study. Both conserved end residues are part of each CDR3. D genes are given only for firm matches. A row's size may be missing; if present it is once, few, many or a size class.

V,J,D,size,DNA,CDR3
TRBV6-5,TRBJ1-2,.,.,TGTGCCAGCAGTTACGTCCAGGGTATAGGGGGCTACACCTTC,CASSYVQGIGGYTF
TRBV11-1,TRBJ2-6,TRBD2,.,TGTGCCAGCAACGCGGGAGACCGGATGCCTGGGGCCAACGTCCTGACTTTC,CASNAGDRMPGANVLTF
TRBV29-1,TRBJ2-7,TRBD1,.,TGCAGCGTTGAGAAACGAGGACAGGGGGCCGACGAGCAGTACTTC,CSVEKRGQGADEQYF
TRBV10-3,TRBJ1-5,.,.,TGTGCCATCAGTGAGGTGGGGGAGGGACAGCCCCAGCATTTT,CAISEVGEGQPQHF
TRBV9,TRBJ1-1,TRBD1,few,TGTGCCAGCAGCGTAGGCGACAGGGCAGATGAAGCTTTCTTT,CASSVGDRADEAFF
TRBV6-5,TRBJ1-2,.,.,TGTGCCAGCAGTTCCCGGGTACCGGGGTATGGCTACACCTTC,CASSSRVPGYGYTF
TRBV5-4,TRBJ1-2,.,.,TGTGCCAGCAGCTTTACAGGTCCCTGGCGGGGCGGCTACACCTTC,CASSFTGPWRGGYTF
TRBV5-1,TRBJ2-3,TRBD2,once,TGCGCCAGCAGCTTGAAGCTAGCGGGAGGGCCGGATACGCAGTATTTT,CASSLKLAGGPDTQYF
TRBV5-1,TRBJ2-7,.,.,TGCGCCAGCAGCTCCGACAGGCAAGCCTTTTCCTACGAGCAGTACTTC,CASSSDRQAFSYEQYF
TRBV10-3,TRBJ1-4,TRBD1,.,TGTGCCATCAGTGGGAAGACAGGGGGGGGTGAAAAACTGTTTTTT,CAISGKTGGGEKLFF
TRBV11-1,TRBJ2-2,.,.,TGTGCCAGCAGCCTACACGGAAGGGGGGGCACCGGGGAGCTGTTTTTT,CASSLHGRGGTGELFF
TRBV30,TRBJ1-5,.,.,TGTGCCTGGAGTGTAGGGGTGATAGGTCAGCCCCAGCATTTT,CAWSVGVIGQPQHF
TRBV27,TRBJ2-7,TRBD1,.,TGTGCCAGCAGTCCGGGGGTAGCAGGACAGGGGGCTGAGCAGTACTTC,CASSPGVAGQGAEQYF
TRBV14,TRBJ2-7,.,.,TGTGCCAGCAGCCACGGGACACCTATGGGGGAGCAGTACTTC,CASSHGTPMGEQYF
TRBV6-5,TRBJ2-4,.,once,TGTGCCAGCAGACAGGGCGGCAAAAACATTCAGTACTTC,CASRQGGKNIQYF
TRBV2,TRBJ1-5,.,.,TGTGCCAGCAGTGAACAGGGAAGTCAGCCCCAGCATTTT,CASSEQGSQPQHF
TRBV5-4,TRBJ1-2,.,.,TGTGCCAGCAGCTTGGGGTCCGGGACACTCTTTAACTATGGCTACACCTTC,CASSLGSGTLFNYGYTF
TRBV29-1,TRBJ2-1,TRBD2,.,TGCAGCGTTGAAGTTCCCCTCTTAGCGGGAGGGTTCGGTGAGCAGTTCTTC,CSVEVPLLAGGFGEQFF
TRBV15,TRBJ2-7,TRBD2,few,TGTGCCACCAGCAGAGACCCTCGACTAGCCCACGAGCAGTACTTC,CATSRDPRLAHEQYF
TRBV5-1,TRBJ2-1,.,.,TGCGCCAGCAGCTTTGGACGCGGGAATGAGCAGTTCTTC,CASSFGRGNEQFF
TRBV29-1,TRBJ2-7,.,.,TGCAGCGTTAGAGGGGGTAACGAGCAGTACTTC,CSVRGGNEQYF
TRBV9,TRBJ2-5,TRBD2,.,TGTGCCAGCAGCGTAAGCGGGACTAGCGTTGAGACCCAGTACTTC,CASSVSGTSVETQYF
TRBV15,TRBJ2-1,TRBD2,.,TGTGCCACCAGCAGAGGCCCTAGCGGGAGTAATGAGCAGTTCTTC,CATSRGPSGSNEQFF
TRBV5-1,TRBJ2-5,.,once,TGCGCCAGCAGCCCTTTCTACAGCGGGTCCCAAGAGACCCAGTACTTC,CASSPFYSGSQETQYF
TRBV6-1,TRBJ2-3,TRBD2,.,TGTGCCAGCAGTGAGTCTAGCGGGAGGAGCACAGATACGCAGTATTTT,CASSESSGRSTDTQYF
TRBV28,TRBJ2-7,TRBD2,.,TGTGCCAGCAGTTTAGCGGGGGACTCCTACGAGCAGTACTTC,CASSLAGDSYEQYF
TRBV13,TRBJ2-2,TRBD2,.,TGTGCCAGCAGTTCAGAGGGACTAGCGGGGAATTCCGGGGAGCTGTTTTTT,CASSSEGLAGNSGELFF
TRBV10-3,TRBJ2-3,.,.,TGTGCCATCAGTGAGGAAGGGGGAAGCACAGATACGCAGTATTTT,CAISEEGGSTDTQYF
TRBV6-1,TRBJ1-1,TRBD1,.,TGTGCCAGCAGTCTACGGACAGGCTCCACTGAAGCTTTCTTT,CASSLRTGSTEAFF
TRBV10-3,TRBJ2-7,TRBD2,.,TGTGCCATCAGCCCGCTAGCGGGAGGGCCCTACGAGCAGTACTTC,CAISPLAGGPYEQYF
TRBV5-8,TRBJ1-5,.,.,TGTGCCAGCAGCTTGGCCCGGTGGGCCCTTAGCAATCAGCCCCAGCATTTT,CASSLARWALSNQPQHF
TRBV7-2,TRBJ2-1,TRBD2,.,TGTGCCAGCAGCTTAGTGGGGGGGACTAGCGGGAATGAGCAGTTCTTC,CASSLVGGTSGNEQFF
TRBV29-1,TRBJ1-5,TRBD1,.,TGCAGCGTTGTAGGACAGGGCGGCCAGCCCCAGCATTTT,CSVVGQGGQPQHF
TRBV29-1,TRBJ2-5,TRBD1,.,TGCAGCGTTGACCAGACAGGGGGCGGTGAGACCCAGTACTTC,CSVDQTGGGETQYF
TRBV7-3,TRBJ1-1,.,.,TGTGCCAGCAGCTTGAGGGGGTTGGGTACTGAAGCTTTCTTT,CASSLRGLGTEAFF
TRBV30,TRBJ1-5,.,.,TGTGCCTGGAGAGCGGGGAGGGGGGGTCAGCCCCAGCATTTT,CAWRAGRGGQPQHF
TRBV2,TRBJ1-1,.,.,TGTGCCAGCATTCCCAGGGTTGAAGCTTTCTTT,CASIPRVEAFF
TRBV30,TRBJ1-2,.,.,TGTGCCTGGAGTTCGAAGGGGGACCCTAGCGGCTACACCTTC,CAWSSKGDPSGYTF
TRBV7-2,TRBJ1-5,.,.,TGTGCCAGCAGCTTCGGACAGAATCAGCCCCAGCATTTT,CASSFGQNQPQHF